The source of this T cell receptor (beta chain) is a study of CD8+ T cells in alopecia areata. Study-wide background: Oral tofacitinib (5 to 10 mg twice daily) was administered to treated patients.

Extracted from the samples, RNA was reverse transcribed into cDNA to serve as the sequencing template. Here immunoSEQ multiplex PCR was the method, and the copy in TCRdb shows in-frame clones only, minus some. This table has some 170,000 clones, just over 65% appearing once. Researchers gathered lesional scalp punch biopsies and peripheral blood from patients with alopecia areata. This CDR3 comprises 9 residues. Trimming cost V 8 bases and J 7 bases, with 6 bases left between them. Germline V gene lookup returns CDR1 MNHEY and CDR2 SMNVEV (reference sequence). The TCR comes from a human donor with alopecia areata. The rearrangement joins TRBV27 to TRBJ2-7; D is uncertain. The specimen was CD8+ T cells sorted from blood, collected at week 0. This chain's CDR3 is CASGWEQYF. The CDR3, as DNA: TGTGCCAGCGGTTGGGAGCAGTACTTC.